This TCR beta chain was documented in a study of T cell responses to AZD1222 COVID-19 vaccine. Findings and caveats of the study: Seropositive status at baseline applied to only six AZD1222 recipients. The study found vaccine-associated CD4 TCRs spanning spike, dominant at 160-218 and 743-854. Breadth and depth of Spike-specific TCRs rose after two AZD1222 doses.

Worth noting for this clone: The antigen is unknown.

The CDR3 extends over 16 amino acids. Germline V lookup: CDR1 SGHVS, CDR2 FNYEAQ. V lost 4 bases and J lost 3; bases outside the gene matches: 3. Assay: immunoSEQ multiplex PCR; the TCRdb copy retains only in-frame clones and omits some. Of about 130,000 clones detected, around 86% appear once; the ten largest clones hold 20% to 25%. The source of this sequence is an adult in good health. This chain uses TRBV7-6 with TRBJ2-3; 14 bases fit TRBD2. This specimen was peripheral blood, taken on day 0 of AZD1222 vaccination. As DNA, the CDR3 is TGTGCCAGCAGCTACCGACTAGCGGGGGGGACAGATACGCAGTATTTT. Translating it yields CASSYRLAGGTDTQYF.